One sample yielded the 14 T cell receptor beta chains listed below, sequenced in a study of shared clonotypes between healthy human individuals. Sequencing used immunoSEQ multiplex PCR; TCRdb keeps in-frame clones, though not all of them. The sample has 450,000 to 500,000 clones, 65% to 80% seen once. Sequencing input: PBMCs. These receptors all stem from a middle-aged woman in good health. Some clones in this sample may be carry-over from other donors' samples.

The chain is built from TRBV5-4 and TRBJ2-1, with D possibly being TRBD1 (6 bases). The germline V gene has CDR1 SGHNT and CDR2 YYREEE (reference sequence). V gave up 3 bases and J gave up 7 bases, with 11 bases separating them. The CDR3 covers 13 residues. This CDR3 reads CASSSTRGNEQFF. CDR3 DNA sequence: TGTGCCAGCAGCTCCACTAGGGGGAATGAGCAGTTCTTC.

V is TRBV10-3 and J is TRBJ1-2, with D tentatively TRBD1 (5 bases). V was cut by 2 bases and J by 7 bases, with 14 bases left in between. This CDR3 contains 14 residues. The germline V gene encodes CDR1 ENHRY and CDR2 SYGVKD. The CDR3 region is CAISEEAGAGGYTF. The CDR3, as DNA: TGTGCCATCAGTGAGGAGGCCGGGGCGGGTGGCTACACCTTC.

The chain uses TRBV4-1 and TRBJ2-7, with D uncertain. The CDR3 has 13 amino acids. Germline V gene data show CDR1 as MGHRA and CDR2 as YSYEKL. Trimming removed 3 bases at V and 2 bases at J, with 8 bases between. In DNA, the CDR3 is TGCGCCAGCAGCCAGGCGAAAGCCTACGAGCAGTACTTC. Translation: CASSQAKAYEQYF.

This chain uses TRBV2 with TRBJ2-1; D gene ambiguous. With 7 bases removed from V and 1 base from J, the gap between germline ends came to 17 bases. CDR1 SNHLY and CDR2 FYNNEI come from the germline V gene. The CDR3 totals 16 residues. The CDR3: CASIISPGFSYNEQFF. The CDR3 DNA sequence: TGTGCCAGCATCATCTCCCCCGGGTTTTCCTACAATGAGCAGTTCTTC.

J is TRBJ2-7 and V is TRBV15, with 11 positions matching TRBD1. The germline V gene has CDR1 LNHNV and CDR2 YYDKDF (reference sequence). Germline trimming cut 3 bases from V and 3 bases from J; bases unmatched to any gene: 4. There are 15 residues in the CDR3. CDR3 sequence reads: CATSRGTGGGYEQYF. In DNA, the CDR3 is TGTGCCACCAGCAGGGGGACAGGGGGAGGCTACGAGCAGTACTTC.

In nucleotides, the CDR3 is TGTGCCAGCAGCTTATATGCAGACTCCCGATACAATGAGCAGTTCTTC. Translation gives CASSLYADSRYNEQFF. The J gene is TRBJ2-1, the V gene TRBV7-2, with unresolved D. Germline CDR1 is SGHTA and CDR2 is FQGNSA. CDR3 length: 16 residues. V was clipped by 2 bases and J by 4 bases, with 15 bases between them.

The chain carries TRBV7-9 and TRBJ2-1; 9 nucleotides line up with TRBD2. Germline loops: CDR1 SEHNR, CDR2 FQNEAQ (reference sequence). There are 16 residues in the CDR3. The V and J ends lost 4 bases and 5 bases, in that order; junction bases with no gene match: 9. Written as DNA, the CDR3 is TGTGCCAGCAGCTACAGAGCGGGAGGTGGGGACAATGAGCAGTTCTTC. Translation: CASSYRAGGGDNEQFF.

This clone was counted between two and nine times. This chain links TRBV18 with TRBJ1-2; D unclear. CDR1 KGHSH and CDR2 LQKENI come from the germline V gene. The germline V and J ends were trimmed by 2 bases and 8 bases, with 18 bases remaining between them. This CDR3 spans 15 amino acids. In DNA, the CDR3 is TGTGCCAGCTCACCAACGAGCCCCGAGAGAGGGGGCTACACCTTC. The encoded protein is CASSPTSPERGGYTF.

The chain is built from TRBV2 and TRBJ1-5, with D possibly being TRBD1 (6 bases). CDR3 length equals 14 residues. CDR1 is SNHLY, CDR2 FYNNEI, per germline. Trimming left V 4 bases short and J 7 bases short, with 14 bases between. The CDR3 bases are TGTGCCAGCAGTGTTCGAACGGGGGCCCAGCCCCAGCATTTT. Translated, it gives CASSVRTGAQPQHF.

The CDR3 DNA reads TGTGCTCAGACCCGGGGAATGAACACTGAAGCTTTCTTT. Translation: CAQTRGMNTEAFF. This chain links TRBV30 with TRBJ1-1; no definite D call. The CDR3 has 13 amino acids. Germline V gives CDR1 GTSNPN, CDR2 SVGIG (reference sequence).

The J gene is TRBJ2-3, the V gene TRBV1; TRBD2, the D gene given by the table, was not confirmed from the DNA. TRBV1 is noted as a pseudogene. CDR3 size: 18 residues. In nucleotides, the CDR3 is TGCACCAGCAGCCAAGGGGTTACGGGGAGTGGTAGCACAGATACGCAGTATTTT. Residues: CTSSQGVTGSGSTDTQYF.

The CDR3 coding sequence is TGTGCCAGCAGCGTAGCTCTGGGATATGAGCAGTTCTTC. Translating gives CASSVALGYEQFF. This chain uses TRBV9 with TRBJ2-1; D gene uncertain. Germline V CDR1 and CDR2: SGDLS, YYNGEE. Deletions cut 0 bases from V and 8 bases from J, with 9 bases between. The CDR3 extends over 13 amino acids.

The chain has TRBV5-4 and TRBJ1-1; D may be TRBD1 (5 bases). This CDR3 has 13 residues. Germline assignment: CDR1 SGHNT and CDR2 YYREEE (reference sequence). Trimming pared 5 bases from V and 5 bases from J, leaving 13 bases between. CDR3 nucleotide sequence: TGTGCCAGCAGGCAGGGCGGGTGGACTGAAGCTTTCTTT. Protein product: CASRQGGWTEAFF.

V and J are TRBV7-9 and TRBJ2-3; unclear D gene. Trimming stripped 7 bases from V and 4 bases from J, with 15 bases between. CDR1 is SEHNR and CDR2 is FQNEAQ in the germline V gene (reference sequence). This CDR3 spans 14 amino acids. The CDR3 DNA reads TGTGCCAGCATCGTCCTGGAAGGCGCAGATACGCAGTATTTT. Translated: CASIVLEGADTQYF.